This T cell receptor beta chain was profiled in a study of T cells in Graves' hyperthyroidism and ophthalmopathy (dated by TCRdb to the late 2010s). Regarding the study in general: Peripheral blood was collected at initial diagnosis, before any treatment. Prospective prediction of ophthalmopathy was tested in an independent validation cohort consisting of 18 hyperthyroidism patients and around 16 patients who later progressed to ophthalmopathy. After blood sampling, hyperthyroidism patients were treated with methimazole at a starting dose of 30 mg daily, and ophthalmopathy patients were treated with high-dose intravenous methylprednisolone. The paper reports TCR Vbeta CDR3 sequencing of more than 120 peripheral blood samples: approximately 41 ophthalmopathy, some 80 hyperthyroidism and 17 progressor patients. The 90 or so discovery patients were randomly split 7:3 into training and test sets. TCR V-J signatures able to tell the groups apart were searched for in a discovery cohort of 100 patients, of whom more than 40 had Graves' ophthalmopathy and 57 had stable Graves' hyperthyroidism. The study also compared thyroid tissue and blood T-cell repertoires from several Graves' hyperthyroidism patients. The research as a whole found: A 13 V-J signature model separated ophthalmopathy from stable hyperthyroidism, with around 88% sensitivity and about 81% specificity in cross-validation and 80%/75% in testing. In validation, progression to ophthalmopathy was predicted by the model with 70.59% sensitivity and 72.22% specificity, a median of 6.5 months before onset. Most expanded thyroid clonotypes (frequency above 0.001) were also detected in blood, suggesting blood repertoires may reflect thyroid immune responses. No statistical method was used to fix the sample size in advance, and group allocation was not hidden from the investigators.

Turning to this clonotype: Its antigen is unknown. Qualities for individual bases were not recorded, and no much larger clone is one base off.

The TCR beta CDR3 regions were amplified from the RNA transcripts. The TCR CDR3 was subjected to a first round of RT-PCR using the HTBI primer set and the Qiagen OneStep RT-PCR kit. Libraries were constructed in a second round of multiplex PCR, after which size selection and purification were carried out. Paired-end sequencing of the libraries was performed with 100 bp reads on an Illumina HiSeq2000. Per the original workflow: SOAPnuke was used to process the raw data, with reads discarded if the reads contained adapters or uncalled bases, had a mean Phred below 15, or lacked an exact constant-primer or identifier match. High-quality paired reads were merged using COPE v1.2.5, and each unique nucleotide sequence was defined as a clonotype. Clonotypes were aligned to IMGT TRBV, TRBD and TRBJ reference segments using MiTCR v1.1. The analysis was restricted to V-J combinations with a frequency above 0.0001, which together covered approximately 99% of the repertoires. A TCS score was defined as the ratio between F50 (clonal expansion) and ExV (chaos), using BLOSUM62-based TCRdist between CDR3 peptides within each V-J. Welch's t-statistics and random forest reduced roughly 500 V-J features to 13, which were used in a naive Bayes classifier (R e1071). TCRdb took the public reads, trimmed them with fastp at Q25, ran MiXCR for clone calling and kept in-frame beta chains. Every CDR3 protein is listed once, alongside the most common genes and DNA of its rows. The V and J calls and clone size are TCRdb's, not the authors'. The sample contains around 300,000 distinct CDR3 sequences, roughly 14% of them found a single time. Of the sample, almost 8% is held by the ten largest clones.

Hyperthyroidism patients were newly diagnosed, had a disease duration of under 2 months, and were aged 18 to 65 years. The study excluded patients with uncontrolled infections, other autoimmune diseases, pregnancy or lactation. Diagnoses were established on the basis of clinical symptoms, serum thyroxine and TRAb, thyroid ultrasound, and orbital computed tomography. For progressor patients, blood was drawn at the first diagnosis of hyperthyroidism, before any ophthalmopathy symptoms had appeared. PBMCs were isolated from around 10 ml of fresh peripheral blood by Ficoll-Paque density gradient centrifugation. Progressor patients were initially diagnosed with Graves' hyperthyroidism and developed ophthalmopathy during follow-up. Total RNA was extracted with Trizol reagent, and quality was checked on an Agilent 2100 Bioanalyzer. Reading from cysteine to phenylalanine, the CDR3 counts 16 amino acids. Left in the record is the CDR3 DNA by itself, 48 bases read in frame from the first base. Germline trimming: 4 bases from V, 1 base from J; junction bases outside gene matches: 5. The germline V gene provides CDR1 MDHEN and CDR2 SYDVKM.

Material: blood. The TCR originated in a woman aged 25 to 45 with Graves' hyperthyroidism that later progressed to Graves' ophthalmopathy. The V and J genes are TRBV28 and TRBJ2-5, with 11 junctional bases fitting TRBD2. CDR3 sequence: CASSWGTSGLQETQYF. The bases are TGTGCCAGCAGTTGGGGGACTAGCGGCCTCCAAGAGACCCAGTACTTC.